The 24 T cell receptor beta chains in this list originate from one sample, sequenced in a study of early T cells in non-severe SARS-CoV-2 infection. TCRdb itself ran the 5' RACE reads through MiXCR, one entry per CDR3 protein. The table lists roughly 61,000 distinct CDR3 sequences, 10% of them singletons. Specimen: whole blood. Every receptor here comes from an adult who was a healthcare worker with PCR-confirmed SARS-CoV-2 infection or an uninfected control (not recorded which).

At least ten counts were recorded for this clonotype. The J gene is TRBJ2-5, the V gene TRBV7-8; TRBD1 is a possible D gene (6 bases). Germline CDR1 SGHVS, CDR2 FQNEAQ. Trimming took off 5 bases at V and 3 bases at J, with 13 bases between the two ends. The CDR3 is made up of 14 amino acids. The CDR3 DNA is TGTGCCAGCAGCGGAATCCCAGGGGAAGAGACCCAGTACTTC. Translation: CASSGIPGEETQYF.

In this sample, this clonotype turned up many times. The chain uses TRBV11-2 and TRBJ2-7, with a possible D match to TRBD2 (6 bases). Trimming shortened V by 2 bases and J by 1 base, and 12 bases separated the two germline ends. Germline values: CDR1 SGHAT, CDR2 FQNNGV. The CDR3 length is 15 residues. CDR3 amino acids: CASSLPGRGSYEQYF. CDR3 sequence (DNA): TGTGCCAGCAGCTTACCGGGACGGGGGTCCTACGAGCAGTACTTC.

This clonotype has a count of ten or more. The gene calls are TRBV12-3 or TRBV12-4 and TRBJ2-6, with TRBD1 identical over 10 bases. V dropped 6 bases and J dropped 1; count of bases not matched to a gene: 6. The CDR3 is made up of 17 amino acids. The chain's CDR3 is CASRRQGAGSGANVLTF. The CDR3 region has the DNA TGTGCCAGCAGACGACAGGGGGCTGGTTCTGGGGCCAACGTCCTGACTTTC.

This clonotype has at least ten counts. This chain uses TRBV5-1 with TRBJ1-4, with 10 bases that match TRBD1. Germline V gene data show CDR1 as SGHRS and CDR2 as YFSETQ. CDR3 size: 15 residues. Trimming removed 4 bases from V and 6 bases from J; junction bases left unmatched: 6. The CDR3 DNA reads as TGCGCCAGCAGCGCTCCGGACAGGGGGTATGAAAAACTGTTTTTT. This codes for CASSAPDRGYEKLFF.

At least ten counts were recorded for this clonotype. The junction departs from the called germline gene at one end, perhaps through a read error. The chain joins TRBV12-3 or TRBV12-4 to TRBJ2-7, with 10 nucleotides matching TRBD2. The CDR3 length is 13 residues. The CDR3 spells CASSLAGDYEQYF. In DNA, the CDR3 is TGTGCCAGCAGTCTAGCGGGAGACTACGAGCAGTACTTC.

This clonotype has at least ten counts. The chain recombines TRBV6-5 with TRBJ1-1, with a weak D call TRBD1 (6 bases). CDR1 and CDR2 (germline): MNHEY, SVGAGI. The CDR3 length is 15 residues. V was trimmed by 6 bases and J by 6 bases, leaving 20 bases between them. CDR3 nucleotide sequence: TGTGCCAGCAGCCCCGTGGAGGGGGGAAAGGCTGAAGCTTTCTTT. Translation: CASSPVEGGKAEAFF.

V is TRBV29-1 and J is TRBJ1-2, with TRBD1 identical over 7 bases. The V and J ends lost 7 bases and 8 bases, in that order; junction bases with no gene match: 10. CDR3 length: 12 amino acids. Germline V lookup: CDR1 SQVTM, CDR2 ANQGSEA. This chain's CDR3 is CSAQRQGGGYTF. DNA of the CDR3: TGCAGCGCCCAGAGACAGGGCGGAGGCTACACCTTC. The full variable domain, its missing parts supplied by reference TRBV29-1 and TRBJ1-2, is SAVISQKPSRDICQRGTSLTIQCQVDSQVTMMFWYRQQPGQSLTLIATANQGSEATYESGFVIDKFPISRPNLTFSTLTVSNMSPEDSSIYLCSAQRQGGGYTFGSGTRLTVV.

This clonotype was seen ten or more times. This chain uses TRBV5-5 with TRBJ2-5, with no clear D. Germline CDR1 SGHKS, CDR2 YYEKEE (reference sequence). The CDR3 runs to 14 residues. Trimming took 0 bases from V and 1 from J, leaving 7 bases between them. This CDR3 reads CASSLGHVQETQYF. CDR3 DNA sequence: TGTGCCAGCAGCTTGGGACACGTCCAAGAGACCCAGTACTTC.

This clonotype has a count of ten or more. The chain links TRBV11-2 to TRBJ2-1; maybe TRBD2 (6 bases). This CDR3 is 15 amino acids long. Per the germline V gene, CDR1 is SGHAT and CDR2 is FQNNGV. V lost 5 bases to trimming and J lost 3 bases, with 14 bases between them. This CDR3 is CASSPTGVRYNEQFF. CDR3 bases: TGTGCCAGCAGCCCTACGGGGGTCCGCTACAATGAGCAGTTCTTC.

This clonotype was seen a few times. The gene calls are TRBV11-2 and TRBJ2-2; 8 positions match TRBD2. CDR1 and CDR2 (germline): SGHAT, FQNNGV. CDR3 length: 14 residues. Losses at the gene ends were 6 bases for V and 4 bases for J; bases not matched to a gene: 4. The CDR3 DNA is TGTGCCAGCAGTAGCGGGATGGGCACCGGGGAGCTGTTTTTT. This codes for CASSSGMGTGELFF.

The gene calls are TRBV7-3 and TRBJ2-3; unclear D gene. The CDR3 totals 14 residues. Germline-derived CDR1 and CDR2 are SGHTA and FQGTGA. V was pared by 2 bases and J by 0 bases, with 6 bases between. The CDR3 coding sequence is TGTGCCAGCAGCTTACTAGGGAGCACAGATACGCAGTATTTT. Its protein is CASSLLGSTDTQYF.

This clonotype appeared a few times. The chain joins TRBV20-1 to TRBJ1-6; no clear D. Trimming took 7 bases from V and 8 from J, leaving 18 bases between them. CDR1 and CDR2 from the germline V gene are DFQATT and SNEGSKA (reference sequence). This CDR3 comprises 14 residues. The CDR3 nucleotides are TGCAGTGGCCCCCCCGGGCAGGACCATTCACCCCTCCACTTT. Its translation: CSGPPGQDHSPLHF.

At least ten counts were recorded for this clonotype. This chain links TRBV20-1 with TRBJ2-4; possibly TRBD1 or TRBD2 for D (6 bases each). CDR1 and CDR2 from the germline V gene are DFQATT and SNEGSKA (reference sequence). V lost 5 bases, J lost 8 bases, and 19 bases lay in between. This CDR3 has 14 residues. The CDR3 loop is CSARGQGSRDIQYF. The DNA of the CDR3 is TGCAGTGCTCGGGGGCAGGGGAGTCGAGACATTCAGTACTTC.

Regarding this clonotype: The CDR3 does not close with the conserved phenylalanine or tryptophan, likely indicating a read error. This chain joins TRBV4-2 and TRBJ2-1, with D uncertain. Germline CDR1 is LGHNA and CDR2 is YNFKEQ. Trimming stripped 1 base from V and 0 bases from J, with 13 bases between. CDR3 length equals 17 residues. The CDR3 region is CASSQVGRSSSYNEQFS. The CDR3 nucleotides are TGTGCCAGCAGCCAAGTCGGGCGGTCGAGCTCCTACAATGAGCAGTTCTCC.

This clonotype was seen a handful of times. The gene calls are TRBV5-6 and TRBJ1-1, with TRBD1 matching over 8 bases. The J segment lost 1 base and the V segment lost 4 bases, leaving 3 bases of the junction unmatched. The CDR3 extends over 14 amino acids. Germline CDR1 reads SGHDT; CDR2 reads YYEEEE. DNA for the CDR3: TGTGCCAGCAGCGGAACAGGGGGGAACACTGAAGCTTTCTTT. It translates to CASSGTGGNTEAFF.

This clonotype appeared many times. The chain recombines TRBV7-2 with TRBJ2-5; TRBD2 might be the D (7 bases). There are 14 residues in the CDR3. Germline assignment: CDR1 SGHTA and CDR2 FQGNSA. Trimming pared 1 base from V and 7 bases from J, leaving 13 bases between. The CDR3 reads CASSLVNREGTQYF. The CDR3 region has the DNA TGTGCCAGCAGCTTAGTTAACAGGGAGGGGACCCAGTACTTC.

The rearrangement links TRBV5-1 to TRBJ1-3; D remains unclear. Germline CDR1 reads SGHRS; CDR2 reads YFSETQ. The CDR3 is 15 amino acids. V lost 1 base to trimming and J lost 0 bases, with 8 bases between them. CDR3 residues: CASSLSLNSGNTIYF. CDR3 DNA: TGCGCCAGCAGCTTGAGTTTAAACTCTGGAAACACCATATATTTT.

This clonotype was counted many times. The chain has TRBV5-1 and TRBJ2-7; possibly TRBD2 for D (5 bases). This CDR3 is 14 amino acids long. Trimming took 2 bases from V and 5 from J, leaving 14 bases between them. Germline V CDR1 and CDR2: SGHRS, YFSETQ. CDR3 sequence: CASSFALGRDEQYF. The CDR3 bases are TGCGCCAGCAGCTTCGCACTAGGTAGAGACGAGCAGTACTTC.

The table lists this clonotype with many counts. This chain connects TRBV5-5 to TRBJ2-7; perhaps TRBD1 as D (5 bases). CDR1 is SGHKS and CDR2 is YYEKEE in the germline V gene (reference sequence). The CDR3 contains 17 residues. Trimming removed 4 bases at V and 5 bases at J, with 25 bases between. The DNA of the CDR3 is TGTGCCAGCAGCCTATCTCTTGAGACAGTAAGGGCCCACGAGCAGTACTTC. The encoded protein is CASSLSLETVRAHEQYF.

The chain has TRBV20-1 and TRBJ2-3; a weak D match, TRBD1 (6 bases). CDR1 DFQATT and CDR2 SNEGSKA come from the germline V gene (reference sequence). CDR3 length: 14 residues. Trimming stripped 4 bases from V and 3 bases from J, with 14 bases between. CDR3 bases: TGCAGTGCTAACCCGCCACAGGGTACAGATACGCAGTATTTT. It is translated as CSANPPQGTDTQYF.

This clonotype was counted between two and nine times. The gene calls are TRBV6-2 or TRBV6-3 and TRBJ1-1; a weak D match, TRBD1 (6 bases). The CDR3 length is 14 residues. Between the trimmed V and J ends, which lost 5 bases and 5 bases, there was a span of 15 bases. Germline CDR1 MNHEY, CDR2 SVGEGT. CDR3 loop: CASSQKSGVTEAFF. The CDR3 coding sequence is TGTGCCAGCAGTCAGAAGTCAGGGGTAACTGAAGCTTTCTTT.

This clonotype came up many times. The genes are TRBV18 and TRBJ2-2; D ambiguous. CDR3 size: 16 residues. Germline lookup yields CDR1 KGHSH and CDR2 LQKENI. Trimming took 3 bases from V and 3 from J, leaving 14 bases between them. The CDR3 protein is CASSPSVRSDTGELFF. CDR3 DNA sequence: TGTGCCAGCTCACCCAGCGTGAGATCCGACACCGGGGAGCTGTTTTTT.

The chain joins TRBV11-1 to TRBJ2-1, with 8 bases that match TRBD2. From germline, CDR1 is SGHAT and CDR2 FQDESV (reference sequence). CDR3 length equals 16 residues. V lost 0 bases to trimming and J lost 9 bases; unmatched junction nucleotides: 10. The CDR3 nucleotides read TGTGCCAGCAGCTTAGCGCGAGTAGCGGGACGCAGTGAGCAGTTCTTC. Residues: CASSLARVAGRSEQFF. Based on the CDR3 plus reference TRBV11-1 and TRBJ2-1, the full variable domain is EAEVAQSPRYKITEKSQAVAFWCDPISGHATLYWYRQILGQGPELLVQFQDESVVDDSQLPKDRFSAERLKGVDSTLKIQPAELGDSAMYLCASSLARVAGRSEQFFGPGTRLTVL.

The chain uses TRBV20-1 and TRBJ1-1; D is perhaps TRBD1 (5 bases). Germline V CDR1 and CDR2: DFQATT, SNEGSKA (reference sequence). The CDR3 contains 13 residues. V was shortened by 5 bases and J by 1 base, with 11 bases between the two germline ends. DNA of the CDR3: TGCAGTGCTTTGCCCGGGACGAACACTGAAGCTTTCTTT. It codes for CSALPGTNTEAFF.